This TCR beta chain originates from a study of beta chain features in type 1 diabetes. Purity of each sorted population was above 95%. In its sample, this clone was seen a few times. The antigen is undetermined. The sequenced template was cDNA made from the entire isolated RNA. Naive, central memory and regulatory T cell samples yielded around 3.5 million reads on average. Sequencing was performed with immunoSEQ multiplex PCR; in TCRdb, only in-frame clones are kept and a portion is missing. The data hold hundreds of thousands of clones, with under 15% observed a single time. Regarding the study as a whole: Moderate yet significant TCRB CDR3 shortening was seen in Type 1 diabetes patients in all four CD4+ subsets. The naive, central memory and Treg TCRB repertoires of patients appeared to be more similar to one another than those of healthy donors. Whether TCRB rearrangement is influenced by HLA type was left unresolved in this analysis.

The CDR3 spans 15 residues. V shed 7 bases and J shed 0 bases, with 15 bases lying between them. Germline V gene data show CDR1 as SNHLY and CDR2 as FYNNEI. The chain is built from TRBV2 and TRBJ1-1; a possible D gene is TRBD1 (6 bases). The sample comprised naive CD4+ T cells from blood. The sequence was obtained from a man younger than 35 with type 1 diabetes. CDR3 bases: TGTGCCAGCATCCCTCGGACAGTAATGAACACTGAAGCTTTCTTT. It codes for CASIPRTVMNTEAFF.